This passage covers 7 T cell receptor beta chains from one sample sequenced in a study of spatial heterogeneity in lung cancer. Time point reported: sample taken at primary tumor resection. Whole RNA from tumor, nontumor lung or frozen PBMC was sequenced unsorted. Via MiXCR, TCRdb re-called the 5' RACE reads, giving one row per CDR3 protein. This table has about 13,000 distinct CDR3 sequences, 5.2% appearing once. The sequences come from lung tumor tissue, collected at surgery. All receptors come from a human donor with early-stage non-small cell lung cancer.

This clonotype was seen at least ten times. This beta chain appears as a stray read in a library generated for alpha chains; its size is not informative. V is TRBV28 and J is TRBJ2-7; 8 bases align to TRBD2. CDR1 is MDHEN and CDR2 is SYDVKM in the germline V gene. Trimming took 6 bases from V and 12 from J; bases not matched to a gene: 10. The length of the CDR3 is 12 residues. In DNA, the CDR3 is TGTGCCAGCAGCCCAACTAGCGGTGGCTTGTACGTC. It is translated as CASSPTSGGLYV.

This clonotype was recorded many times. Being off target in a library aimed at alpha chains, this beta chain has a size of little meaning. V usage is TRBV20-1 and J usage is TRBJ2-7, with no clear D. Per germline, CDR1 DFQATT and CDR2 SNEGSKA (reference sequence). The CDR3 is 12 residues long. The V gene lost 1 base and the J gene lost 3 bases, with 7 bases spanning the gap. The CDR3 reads CSARGHHYEQYF. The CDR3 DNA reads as TGCAGTGCTAGAGGACACCACTACGAGCAGTACTTC.

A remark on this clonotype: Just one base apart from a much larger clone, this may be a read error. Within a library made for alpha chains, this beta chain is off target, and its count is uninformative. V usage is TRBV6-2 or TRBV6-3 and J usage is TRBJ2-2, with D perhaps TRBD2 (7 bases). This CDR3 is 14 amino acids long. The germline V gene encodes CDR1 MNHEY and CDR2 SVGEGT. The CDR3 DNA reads TGTGCCAGCAGTTCGGGGGGCCCCACCGGGGAGCTGGTTTTT. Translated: CASSSGGPTGELVF.

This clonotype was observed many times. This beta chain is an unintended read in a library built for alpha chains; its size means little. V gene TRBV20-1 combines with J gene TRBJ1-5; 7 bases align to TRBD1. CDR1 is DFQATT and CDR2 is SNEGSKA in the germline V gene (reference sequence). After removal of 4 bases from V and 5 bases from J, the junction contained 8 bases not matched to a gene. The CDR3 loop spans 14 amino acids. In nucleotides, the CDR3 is TGCAGTGCTACCCTCAACAGGGGAGATCAGCCCCAGCATTTT. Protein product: CSATLNRGDQPQHF.

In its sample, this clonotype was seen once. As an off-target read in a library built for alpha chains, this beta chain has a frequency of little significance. CDR3 DNA: TGTGCCAGCAGCGGAGTGGTAGATACGCAGTATTTT. Protein sequence: CASSGVVDTQYF. This rearrangement joins TRBV11-2 to TRBJ2-3; unclear D gene. The V gene lost 5 bases and the J gene lost 5 bases, with 8 bases spanning the gap. CDR3 size: 12 residues. Germline CDR1 SGHAT, CDR2 FQNNGV.

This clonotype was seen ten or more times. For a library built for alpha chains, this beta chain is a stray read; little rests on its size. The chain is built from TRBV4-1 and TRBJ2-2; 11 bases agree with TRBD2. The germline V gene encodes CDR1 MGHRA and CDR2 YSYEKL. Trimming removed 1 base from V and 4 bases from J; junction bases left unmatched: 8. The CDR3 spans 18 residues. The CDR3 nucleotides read TGCGCCAGCAGCCAAGGACCTAGGGGGACTAGCGGCACCGGGGAGCTGTTTTTT. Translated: CASSQGPRGTSGTGELFF.

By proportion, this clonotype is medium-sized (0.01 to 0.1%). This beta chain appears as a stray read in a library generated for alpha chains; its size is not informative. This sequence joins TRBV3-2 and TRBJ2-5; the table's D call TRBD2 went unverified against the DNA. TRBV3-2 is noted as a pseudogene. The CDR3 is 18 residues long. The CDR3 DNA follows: TGTGCCGCCCTAAGACTAGCGGGAGGGCCGTATAGGCTTAAGACCCAGTACTTC. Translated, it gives CAALRLAGGPYRLKTQYF.